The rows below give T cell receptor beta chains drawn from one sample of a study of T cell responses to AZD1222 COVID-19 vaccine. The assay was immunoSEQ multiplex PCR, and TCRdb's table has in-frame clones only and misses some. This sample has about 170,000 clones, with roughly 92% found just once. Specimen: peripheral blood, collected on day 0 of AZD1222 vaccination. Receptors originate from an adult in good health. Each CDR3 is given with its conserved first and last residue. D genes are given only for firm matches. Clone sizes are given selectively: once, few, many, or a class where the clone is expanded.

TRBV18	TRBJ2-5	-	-	TGTGCCAGCTCACAGGCAGGGCTCCAAGAGACCCAGTACTTC	CASSQAGLQETQYF
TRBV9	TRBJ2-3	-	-	TGTGCCAGCAGCGTAGAAGGGCTCAGCACAGATACGCAGTATTTT	CASSVEGLSTDTQYF
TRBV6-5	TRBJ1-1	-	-	TGTGCCAGCAAGGACGGGTTGTTGAGCACTGAAGCTTTCTTT	CASKDGLLSTEAFF
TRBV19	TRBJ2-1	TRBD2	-	TGTGCCAGTATGGGGACTAGCGTGGGCAATGAGCAGTTCTTC	CASMGTSVGNEQFF
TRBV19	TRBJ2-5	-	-	TGTGCCAGTAGTATAGTAAACAAGCAAGAGACCCAGTACTTC	CASSIVNKQETQYF
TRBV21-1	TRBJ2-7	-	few	TGTGCCAGCAGCAAAGCGCTGGGGGACAGGGGGCGGGAGCAGTACTTC	CASSKALGDRGREQYF
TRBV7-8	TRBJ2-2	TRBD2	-	TGTGCCAGCAGCCCCCTCGGTGTTAGCGGGATTTCCGGGGAGCTGTTTTTT	CASSPLGVSGISGELFF
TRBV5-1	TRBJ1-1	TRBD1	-	TGCGCCAGCAACAGGGGTGGCACTGAAGCTTTCTTT	CASNRGGTEAFF
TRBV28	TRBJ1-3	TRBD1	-	TGTGCCAGCAGACAGGGGTTCTCTGGAAACACCATATATTTT	CASRQGFSGNTIYF
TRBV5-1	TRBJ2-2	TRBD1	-	TGCGCCAGCAGCTTGGTTCCGGGACAGACGAACACCGGGGAGCTGTTTTTT	CASSLVPGQTNTGELFF
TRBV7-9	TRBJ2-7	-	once	TGTGCCAGCAGCTTGGTGGACACAGCCTACGAGCAGTACTTC	CASSLVDTAYEQYF
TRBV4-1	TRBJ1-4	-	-	TGCGCCAGCAGCCAAGATAATGGCAGGATTAATGAAAAACTGTTTTTT	CASSQDNGRINEKLFF
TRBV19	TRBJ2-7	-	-	TGTGCCAGTAGTAAAAGACAGGACCCCTACGAGCAGTACTTC	CASSKRQDPYEQYF
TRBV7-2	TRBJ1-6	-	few	TGTGCCAGCAGCTTAGAATGGGATATATATAATTCACCCCTCCACTTT	CASSLEWDIYNSPLHF
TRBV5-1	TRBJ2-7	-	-	TGCGCCAGCAGATTGGACATGTACGAGCAGTACTTC	CASRLDMYEQYF
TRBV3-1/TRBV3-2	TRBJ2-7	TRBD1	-	TGTGCCAGCAGCCAAGGGGCGACAGGGTCCTACGAGCAGTACTTC	CASSQGATGSYEQYF
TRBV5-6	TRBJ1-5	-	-	TGTGCCAGCAGCTCCTTTTCAGGGGATTATAGCAATCAGCCCCAGCATTTT	CASSSFSGDYSNQPQHF
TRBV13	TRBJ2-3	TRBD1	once	TGTGCCAGCAGCTCGGACAGGGGGATGACAGATACGCAGTATTTT	CASSSDRGMTDTQYF
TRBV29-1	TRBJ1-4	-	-	TGCAGCGTCAGGACAACAACTAATGAAAAACTGTTTTTT	CSVRTTTNEKLFF
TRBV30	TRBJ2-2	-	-	TGTGCCTGGAGAAGGGACACCAACACCGGGGAGCTGTTTTTT	CAWRRDTNTGELFF
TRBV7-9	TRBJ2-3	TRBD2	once	TGTGCCAGCAGTTCAACTCTAACGGGGGGGCTGGCCCTCACAGATACGCAGTATTTT	CASSSTLTGGLALTDTQYF
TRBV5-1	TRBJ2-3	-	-	TGCGCCAGCAGCTTGGGCGATAGCACAGATACGCAGTATTTT	CASSLGDSTDTQYF
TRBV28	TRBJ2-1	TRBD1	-	TGTGCCAGCAGTTTTAGGGGGCCCAATGAGCAGTTCTTC	CASSFRGPNEQFF
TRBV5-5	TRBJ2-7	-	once	TGTGCCAGCAGCTTGGGACTAGTCGCCTACGAGCAGTACTTC	CASSLGLVAYEQYF
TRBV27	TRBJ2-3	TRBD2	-	TGTGCCAGCAGTATACGCGGACTAGCGGGGGGGCCAGATACGCAGTATTTT	CASSIRGLAGGPDTQYF
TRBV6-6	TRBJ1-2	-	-	TGTGCCAGCAGTTCTCTGGGGATTGTTGGCTACACCTTC	CASSSLGIVGYTF
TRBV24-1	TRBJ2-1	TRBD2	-	TGTGCCACCAGTCTGGGCGGGAGCTCCTACAATGAGCAGTTCTTC	CATSLGGSSYNEQFF
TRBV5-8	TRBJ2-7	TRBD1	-	TGTGCCAGCAGCTCCGGGACAGGGCTCTCCTACGAGCAGTACTTC	CASSSGTGLSYEQYF
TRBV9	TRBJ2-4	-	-	TGCGGCAGGGCCAAAAACATTCAGTACTTC	CGRAKNIQYF
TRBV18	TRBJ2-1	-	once	TGTGCCAGCTCACCAGGGAAGGAGCAGTTCTTC	CASSPGKEQFF
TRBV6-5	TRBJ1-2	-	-	TGTGCCAGCAGTTACTCGGGGACCTATGGCTACACCTTC	CASSYSGTYGYTF
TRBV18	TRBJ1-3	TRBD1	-	TGTGCCAGCTCACCCGGGACAGGGGGAAACACCATATATTTT	CASSPGTGGNTIYF
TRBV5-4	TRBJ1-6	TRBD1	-	TGTGCCAGCAGCTTGTCCCGGGACAGGGGCCTTAATTCACCCCTCCACTTT	CASSLSRDRGLNSPLHF
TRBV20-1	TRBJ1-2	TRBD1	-	TGCAGTGCTAGTTCACAGGGGGCCGATGGCTACACCTTC	CSASSQGADGYTF
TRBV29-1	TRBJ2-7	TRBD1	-	TGCAGCGGCCAGGGGGATGCCTACGAGCAGTACTTC	CSGQGDAYEQYF
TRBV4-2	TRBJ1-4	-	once	TGTGCCAGCAGCCAAGGGGCAGCAACTAATGAAAAACTGTTTTTT	CASSQGAATNEKLFF
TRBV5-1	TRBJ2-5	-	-	TGCGCCAGCAGCTTGGCTGAGGTCACGCGGTACCAAGAGACCCAGTACTTC	CASSLAEVTRYQETQYF
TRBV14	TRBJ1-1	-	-	TGTGCCAGCAGCGCCTACAGAAACACTGAAGCTTTCTTT	CASSAYRNTEAFF
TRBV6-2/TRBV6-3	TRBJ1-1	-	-	TGTGCCAGCAGTTACGGACAGCCAAACACTGAAGCTTTCTTT	CASSYGQPNTEAFF
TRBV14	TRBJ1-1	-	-	TGTGCCAGCAGCCAAGACGGACAGAGGAACACTGAAGCTTTCTTT	CASSQDGQRNTEAFF
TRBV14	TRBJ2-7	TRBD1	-	TGTGCCAGCAGCCAAGATGTTCGACAGGGTGTCGCCTACGAGCAGTACTTC	CASSQDVRQGVAYEQYF
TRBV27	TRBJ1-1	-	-	TGTGCCAGCAGTATCAGGGCGCTGGGCACTGAAGCTTTCTTT	CASSIRALGTEAFF
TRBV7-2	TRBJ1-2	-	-	TGTGCCAGCAGCTTCACTCTAGGCTATGGCTACACCTTC	CASSFTLGYGYTF
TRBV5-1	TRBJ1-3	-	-	TGCGCCAGCAGCTTGAGTCAGCGTGAAGGCACCATATATTTT	CASSLSQREGTIYF
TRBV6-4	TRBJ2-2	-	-	TGTGCCAGCAGTGAGGAGGCAGGGCGCAGCGGGGAGCTGTTTTTT	CASSEEAGRSGELFF
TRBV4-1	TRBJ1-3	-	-	TGCGCCAGCAGCTCAGGGATGACTATCGGAGACACCATATATTTT	CASSSGMTIGDTIYF
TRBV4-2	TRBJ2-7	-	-	TGTGCCAGCAGCCATGGGACTTCTGGCTCCTACGAGCAGTACTTC	CASSHGTSGSYEQYF
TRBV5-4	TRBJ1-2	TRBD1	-	TGTGCCAGCAGATCAGGGACAGGCGGAGGCTACACCTTC	CASRSGTGGGYTF
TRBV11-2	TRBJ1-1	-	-	TGTGCCAGCAGCCGGAGGAGGACTGAAGCTTTCTTT	CASSRRRTEAFF
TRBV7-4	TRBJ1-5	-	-	TGTGCCAGCAGCCGAAAGGGGATAAGCAATCAGCCCCAGCATTTT	CASSRKGISNQPQHF
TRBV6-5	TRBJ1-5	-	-	TGTGCCAGCAGTTACTCACGGGTCTTCCCCAATCAGCCCCAGCATTTT	CASSYSRVFPNQPQHF
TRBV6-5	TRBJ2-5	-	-	TGTGCCAGCAGTTACCGGCCCAGGGGAGAGACCCAGTACTTC	CASSYRPRGETQYF
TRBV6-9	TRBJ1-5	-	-	TGTGCCAGCAGTTCCCTCTGGAATCAGCCCCAGCATTTT	CASSSLWNQPQHF
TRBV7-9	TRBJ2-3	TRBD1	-	TGTGCCAGCAGACGACAGGGTTTGACGACTAGCACAGATACGCAGTATTTT	CASRRQGLTTSTDTQYF
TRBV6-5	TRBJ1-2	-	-	TGTGCCAGCAGTTCCGTGGGGGCCGCTAACTATGGCTACACCTTC	CASSSVGAANYGYTF
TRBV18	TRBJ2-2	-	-	TGTGCCAGCTCCCCGAATCCCCTATCAAACACCGGGGAGCTGTTTTTT	CASSPNPLSNTGELFF
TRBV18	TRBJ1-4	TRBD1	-	TGTGCCAGCTCACCGTTGGGACAGGACGAAAAACTGTTTTTT	CASSPLGQDEKLFF
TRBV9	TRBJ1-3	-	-	TGTGCCAGCAGCGTAAAAGGAGGAAACACCATATATTTT	CASSVKGGNTIYF
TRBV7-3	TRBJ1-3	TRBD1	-	TGTGCCAGCAGCCTGACAGGGGGCTTGGGAAACACCATATATTTT	CASSLTGGLGNTIYF
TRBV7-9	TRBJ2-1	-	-	TGTGCCAGCAGCTCCGTAGTGGGGAATGAGCAGTTCTTC	CASSSVVGNEQFF